The rows below give T cell receptor beta chains drawn from one sample of a study of T cell responses to AZD1222 COVID-19 vaccine. Method: immunoSEQ multiplex PCR; TCRdb's copy keeps in-frame clones and lacks some. The sample lists some 130,000 clones, about 90% occurring once. The source material was peripheral blood, sampled 28 days after the second AZD1222 dose. The receptors were sampled from an adult who received the AZD1222 COVID-19 vaccine. CDR3s include the opening cysteine and the closing phenylalanine or tryptophan. Only some rows state a clone size, as once, few, many or a class for expanded clones.

v_call,clone_size,cdr3_length,j_call,cdr3_aa
TRBV5-1,-,17,TRBJ1-5,CASSRQETRTRNQPQHF
TRBV5-4,-,12,TRBJ1-1,CASSFDSTEAFF
TRBV15,once,14,TRBJ1-5,CATSREKGRQPQHF
TRBV30,-,11,TRBJ1-1,CAWRRNTEAFF
TRBV7-2,-,13,TRBJ1-2,CASSFSESYGYTF
TRBV7-2,-,17,TRBJ2-3,CASSPGWLETSTDTQYF
TRBV11-2,-,13,TRBJ2-1,CASSLGTVNEQFF
TRBV7-2,-,17,TRBJ2-2,CASSLYGGRVSAGELFF
TRBV3-1/TRBV3-2,-,15,TRBJ2-2,CASSLRLPRTGELFF
TRBV20-1,once,11,TRBJ1-1,CSARDQTEAFF
TRBV5-5,-,15,TRBJ2-5,CASRFIRTDQETQYF
TRBV5-4,once,16,TRBJ2-1,CASSFGAGDVYNEQFF
TRBV4-1,-,16,TRBJ1-4,CASSQGARGYNEKLFF
TRBV6-2/TRBV6-3,-,14,TRBJ2-3,CASSYSGRTDTQYF
TRBV6-2/TRBV6-3,-,11,TRBJ2-5,CASSFQETQYF
TRBV10-3,-,15,TRBJ2-1,CAIRASGGLGDEQFF
TRBV29-1,-,12,TRBJ2-5,CSVRGGQETQYF
TRBV12-3/TRBV12-4,-,13,TRBJ1-6,CASSFGQPRPLHF
TRBV5-6,-,14,TRBJ1-4,CASSLAGAGEKLFF
TRBV7-2,-,16,TRBJ2-2,CASSPYVGSPTGELFF
TRBV4-1,-,16,TRBJ2-1,CASSQAASGRYNEQFF
TRBV7-7,few,15,TRBJ2-1,CASSVGTGPNNEQFF
TRBV7-8,-,16,TRBJ1-5,CASSPGGGSPNQPQHF
TRBV6-1,-,16,TRBJ2-3,CASSEALRRWADTQYF
TRBV5-1,-,15,TRBJ1-1,CASSLAGTENTEAFF
TRBV4-2,-,15,TRBJ1-1,CASSQEDTKRTEAFF
TRBV7-9,-,14,TRBJ1-4,CASSFSPPDEKLFF
TRBV25-1,-,16,TRBJ2-1,CASSESGTKNNNEQFF
TRBV30,-,14,TRBJ1-2,CAWRFEGRNYGYTF